This passage covers 12 T cell receptor beta chains from one sample sequenced in a study of cytomegalovirus exposure and HLA in healthy donors. PCR amplification relied on 60 Vbeta primers (plus 13 Jbeta primers). The assay was immunoSEQ multiplex PCR, and TCRdb's table has in-frame clones only and misses some. The profile shows approximately 160,000 clones, 75% to 85% of them singletons. The specimen sequenced was PBMCs. Receptors originate from a woman between 50 and 59 years old in good health and CMV-seropositive.

In this sample, this clone turned up a few times. The chain uses TRBV5-1 and TRBJ1-4, with TRBD1 matching 9 bases. There are 14 residues in the CDR3. Per germline, CDR1 SGHRS and CDR2 YFSETQ. The J segment lost 7 bases and the V segment lost 4 bases, leaving 5 bases of the junction unmatched. The CDR3 reads CASSVQGASEKLFF. The CDR3 bases are TGCGCCAGCAGCGTACAGGGGGCGAGTGAAAAACTGTTTTTT. The whole variable domain, remainder taken from reference TRBV5-1 and TRBJ1-4, is KAGVTQTPRYLIKTRGQQVTLSCSPISGHRSVSWYQQTPGQGLQFLFEYFSETQRNKGNFPGRFSGRQFSNSRSEMNVSTLELGDSALYLCASSVQGASEKLFFGSGTQLSVL.

The chain combines TRBV19 with TRBJ1-5; 10 nucleotides agree with TRBD1. V was pared by 5 bases and J by 5 bases, with 9 bases of the junction left unmatched. Germline values: CDR1 LNHDA, CDR2 SQIVND (reference sequence). This CDR3 region has 16 residues. The CDR3 spells CASSPRQGAIDQPQHF. The CDR3 bases are TGTGCCAGTAGTCCCCGACAGGGGGCGATTGATCAGCCCCAGCATTTT.

This chain links TRBV5-6 with TRBJ1-1; weak D call: TRBD1 (6 bases). The CDR3 sequence is 14 residues long. Trimming removed 5 bases at V and 0 bases at J, with 11 bases between. CDR1 is SGHDT and CDR2 is YYEEEE in the germline V gene. The CDR3 nucleotides read TGTGCCAGCAGGTTGACAGGTCTGAACACTGAAGCTTTCTTT. This gives the protein CASRLTGLNTEAFF.

The chain combines TRBV5-1 with TRBJ2-7; D is perhaps TRBD2 (8 bases). This CDR3 contains 17 residues. V lost 1 base and J 3 bases, leaving 20 bases between the germline ends. Germline CDR1 and CDR2: SGHRS and YFSETQ. This chain's CDR3 is CASSLRTGGGGLYEQYF. The CDR3 DNA follows: TGCGCCAGCAGCTTGAGGACGGGAGGGGGCGGCCTCTACGAGCAGTACTTC.

This chain connects TRBV28 to TRBJ1-2; possibly TRBD1 for D (6 bases). V was shortened by 5 bases and J by 0 bases, with 16 bases between the two germline ends. This CDR3 spans 16 amino acids. The germline V gene has CDR1 MDHEN and CDR2 SYDVKM. The CDR3 is CASSPHGGASNYGYTF. CDR3 nucleotides: TGTGCCAGCAGTCCCCATGGGGGCGCATCTAACTATGGCTACACCTTC.

The chain has TRBV7-9 and TRBJ2-5; 9 nucleotides match TRBD1. This CDR3 has 16 residues. V shed 3 bases, J shed 2 bases, and the junction held 7 bases outside the gene matches. The V gene's germline CDR1 is SEHNR and CDR2 FQNEAQ (reference sequence). The CDR3 here is CASSLWGQGRQETQYF. DNA for the CDR3: TGTGCCAGCAGCTTGTGGGGACAGGGTCGGCAAGAGACCCAGTACTTC. Together with reference TRBV7-9 and TRBJ2-5, the CDR3 gives the full variable domain: DTGVSQNPRHKITKRGQNVTFRCDPISEHNRLYWYRQTLGQGPEFLTYFQNEAQLEKSRLLSDRFSAERPKGSFSTLEIQRTEQGDSAMYLCASSLWGQGRQETQYFGPGTRLLVL.

This chain links TRBV11-2 with TRBJ2-2; 8 bases map to TRBD1. Per the germline V gene, CDR1 is SGHAT and CDR2 is FQNNGV. The V gene end was trimmed by 5 bases and the J gene end by 8 bases; junction bases not matched to a gene: 13. This CDR3 comprises 16 residues. In DNA, the CDR3 is TGTGCCAGCAGCACGACGACAGGGGCCGTATTTGGGGAGCTGTTTTTT. This gives the protein CASSTTTGAVFGELFF.

The chain recombines TRBV5-1 with TRBJ2-1; 9 nucleotides match TRBD1. After removal of 0 bases from V and 0 bases from J, the junction contained 4 bases not matched to a gene. Germline V lookup: CDR1 SGHRS, CDR2 YFSETQ. CDR3 size: 17 residues. CDR3 sequence reads: CASSLDRGLTSYNEQFF. CDR3 DNA sequence: TGCGCCAGCAGCTTGGACAGGGGGCTGACCTCCTACAATGAGCAGTTCTTC.

The chain has TRBV10-3 and TRBJ2-7; D is ambiguous. This CDR3 spans 14 amino acids. Trimming removed 2 bases at V and 2 bases at J, with 10 bases between. CDR1 and CDR2 from the germline V gene are ENHRY and SYGVKD. CDR3 bases: TGTGCCATCAGTGAGCAAGCAGGTCCCTACGAGCAGTACTTC. Protein: CAISEQAGPYEQYF.

This clone was seen only a few times. The chain is built from TRBV23-1 and TRBJ1-2; 10 nucleotides agree with TRBD1. TRBV23-1 is noted as an ORF with a role that remains uncertain. V lost 6 bases to trimming and J lost 5 bases; unmatched junction nucleotides: 3. The CDR3 has 13 residues. The CDR3 sequence is CASRGQGNYGYTF. CDR3 sequence (DNA): TGCGCCAGCAGGGGACAGGGGAATTATGGCTACACCTTC.

This clone occurred a few times. The chain has TRBV5-1 and TRBJ2-5; 8 bases align to TRBD1. The length of the CDR3 is 14 residues. Germline V gene lookup returns CDR1 SGHRS and CDR2 YFSETQ. V shed 0 bases and J 5 bases; nucleotides not matched to a gene: 3. The DNA of the CDR3 is TGCGCCAGCAGCTTGGCGCACAGGGGGGAGACCCAGTACTTC. Residues: CASSLAHRGETQYF. The variable domain in full, completed from reference TRBV5-1 and TRBJ2-5, reads KAGVTQTPRYLIKTRGQQVTLSCSPISGHRSVSWYQQTPGQGLQFLFEYFSETQRNKGNFPGRFSGRQFSNSRSEMNVSTLELGDSALYLCASSLAHRGETQYFGPGTRLLVL.

The gene calls are TRBV4-2 and TRBJ2-2, with a possible D match to TRBD2 (6 bases). CDR3 size: 18 residues. Trimming shortened V by 2 bases and J by 2 bases, and 18 bases separated the two germline ends. CDR1 is LGHNA and CDR2 is YNFKEQ in the germline V gene. CDR3 DNA sequence: TGTGCCAGCAGCCAAATTACTTTCCCCGGGAGTAACACCGGGGAGCTGTTTTTT. Its protein is CASSQITFPGSNTGELFF.